This T cell receptor beta chain was recorded in a study of vaccination effects on CD4 cells after COVID-19. The assay was immunoSEQ multiplex PCR, and TCRdb's table has in-frame clones only and misses some. The top ten clones hold around 0.9% of a sample with under 80,000 clones, approximately 76% of them seen once. This clone was detected once. Its antigen remains unidentified. Regarding the study as a whole: Marked contraction was observed in infection-induced and vaccine-induced clones late after vaccination.

ViraFEST used viral peptide pools to expand antigen-specific CD4+ T cells before sequencing. Culture lasted about ten days before CD4+ T cell isolation. Each participant was given two doses of one vaccine (BNT162b2 or mRNA-1273). The CDR3 is made up of 13 amino acids. V lost 5 bases to trimming and J lost 4 bases, with 11 bases between them. Germline V CDR1 and CDR2: MDHEN, SYDVKM. The receptor's source is a human donor who received a COVID-19 vaccine. The sequencing used CD4+ T cells from PBMCs cultured with HCoV-OC43 spike peptides, collected after COVID-19 vaccination. Subset specified: HCoV-OC43 spike overlapping peptide pool stimulation. The chain has TRBV28 and TRBJ1-2; tentatively, D is TRBD1 (5 bases). In DNA form, the CDR3 reads TGTGCCAGCAGTCCCCGACAGTTCTATGGCTACACCTTC. Residues: CASSPRQFYGYTF.